This T cell receptor beta chain was captured in a study of blood T cell repertoires in COVID-19. Study summary: In each case, the material was cDNA or gDNA derived from T cells, B-cell-depleted T cells, or PBMCs.

Per the original data handling: By means of reference gene primer amplification, nucleated cell counts were estimated. Assay used: immunoSEQ multiplex PCR; TCRdb lists only in-frame clones, some missing. V, J and clone size derive from that table, while D and trimming were established from the DNA sequence. The sample lists over 150,000 clones; around four fifths were seen once. V was clipped by 0 bases and J by 3 bases; unmatched bases: 2. The CDR3 loop spans 15 amino acids. Germline-derived CDR1 and CDR2 are SEHNR and FQNEAQ (reference sequence). The source is a man between 65 and 85 years old with acute or convalescent COVID-19. The V and J genes are TRBV7-9 and TRBJ1-5, with 7 bases matching TRBD1. Sequencing was carried out using peripheral blood. The CDR3 coding sequence is TGTGCCAGCAGCTTAGCAGGACAGGCCAATCAGCCCCAGCATTTT. Protein product: CASSLAGQANQPQHF.